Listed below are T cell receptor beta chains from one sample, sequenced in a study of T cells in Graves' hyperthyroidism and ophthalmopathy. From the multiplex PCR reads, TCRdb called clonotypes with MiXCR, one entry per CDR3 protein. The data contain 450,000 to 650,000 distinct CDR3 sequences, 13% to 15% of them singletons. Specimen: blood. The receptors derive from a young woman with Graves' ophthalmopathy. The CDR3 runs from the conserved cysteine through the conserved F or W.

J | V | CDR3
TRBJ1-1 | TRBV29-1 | CSVETGGDTEAFF
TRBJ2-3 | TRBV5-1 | CASSVTGDTDTQYF
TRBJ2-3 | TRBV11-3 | CASSWENLGTQYF
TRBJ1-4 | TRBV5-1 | CASSLGTNEKLFF
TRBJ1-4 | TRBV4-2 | CASSPNRGAGEKLFF
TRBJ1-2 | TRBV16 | CASSQTLNYGYTF
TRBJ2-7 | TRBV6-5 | CASSYQAWYEQYF
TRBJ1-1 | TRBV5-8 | CASSDDLRPRNTEAFF
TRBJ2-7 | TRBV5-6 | CASGRTGGLEQYF
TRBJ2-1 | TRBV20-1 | CSAPGTSGRAFYNEQFF
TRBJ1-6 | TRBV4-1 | CASSQLRPPVSPLHF
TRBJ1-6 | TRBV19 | CASSVAGPSNSPLHF
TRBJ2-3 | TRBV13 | CASSLYSSGGLNTDTQYF
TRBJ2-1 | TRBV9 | CASSLLGGGRTNEQFF
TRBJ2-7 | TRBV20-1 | CSARDRQQGIYEQYF
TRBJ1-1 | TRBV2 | CASSEWAGGENTEAFF
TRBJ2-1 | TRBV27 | CASSLLVFNEQFF
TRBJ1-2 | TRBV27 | CASSSPTYGYTF
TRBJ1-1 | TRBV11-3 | CASSFGGIEAFF
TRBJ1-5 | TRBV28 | CVSSQQGSNQPQHF
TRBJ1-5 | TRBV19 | CASSIGTVGNQPQHF
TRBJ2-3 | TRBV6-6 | CASSYAGNTDTQYF
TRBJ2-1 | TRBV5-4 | CASKLAGGRTEQFF
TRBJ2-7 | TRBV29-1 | CSVEAGTGFSYEQYF
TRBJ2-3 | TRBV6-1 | CASSSPGPQGADTQYF
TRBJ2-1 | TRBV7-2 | CASRSRGSGSSYNEQFF
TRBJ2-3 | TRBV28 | CASSFLAGTDTQYF
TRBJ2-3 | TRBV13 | CASSPSQALRTDTQYF
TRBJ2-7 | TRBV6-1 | CASGWGSSYEQYF
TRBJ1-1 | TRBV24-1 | CATRPRTGLAGTEAFF
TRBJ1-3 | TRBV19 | CASSPTLRAYSGNTIYF
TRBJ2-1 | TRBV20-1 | CSARLAGGNSYNEQFF
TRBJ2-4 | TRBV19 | CASSARGDTAKNIQYF
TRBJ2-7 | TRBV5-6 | CASSPLGDGEQYF
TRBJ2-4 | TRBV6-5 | CASSYGDKNIQYF
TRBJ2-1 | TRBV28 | CASSLNSGGGQGAYNEQFF
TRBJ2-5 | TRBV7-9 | CASSRQGERETQYF
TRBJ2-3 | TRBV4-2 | CASSQDRSTDTQYF
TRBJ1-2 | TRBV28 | CASSLGGQGASYGYTF
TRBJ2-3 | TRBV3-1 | CASTFYPSGSTDTQYF
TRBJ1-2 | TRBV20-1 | CSARDRARGLEGYTF
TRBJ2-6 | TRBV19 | CASSMPRAEIGANVLTF
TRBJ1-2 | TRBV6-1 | CASRSNGGENYGYTF
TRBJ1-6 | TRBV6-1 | CASRSTPGAEGSPLHF
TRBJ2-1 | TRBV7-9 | CASSLHREHYNEQFF
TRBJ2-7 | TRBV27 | CASSYFRESNEQYF
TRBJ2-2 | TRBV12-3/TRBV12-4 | CASRAGLAANTGELFF
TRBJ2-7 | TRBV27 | CASRVAGDTRYEQYF
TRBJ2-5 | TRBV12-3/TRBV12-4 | CASSWLVQETQYF
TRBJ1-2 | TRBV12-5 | CASGLEGADYGYTF
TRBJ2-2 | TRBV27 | CASARGGPGELFF
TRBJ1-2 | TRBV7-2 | CASSLEQSGGGYTF
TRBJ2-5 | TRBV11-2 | CASSFRGDSQETQYF
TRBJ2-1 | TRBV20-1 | CSGRLAGGPYNEQFF